One and the same sample provided the 25 T cell receptor beta chains below, sequenced in a study of shared clonotypes between healthy human individuals. The method was immunoSEQ multiplex PCR; TCRdb's version includes in-frame clones alone and lacks a portion of them. Among around 510,000 clones listed, around three quarters were seen once. Source material: PBMCs. These TCRs come from a middle-aged woman in good health. Some clones in this sample may be carry-over from other donors' samples.

The rearrangement links TRBV11-2 to TRBJ2-7, with 16 bases that match TRBD2. CDR3 length equals 15 residues. Germline assignment: CDR1 SGHAT and CDR2 FQNNGV. The V and J ends lost 5 bases and 6 bases, in that order; junction bases with no gene match: 4. The CDR3 bases are TGTGCCAGCAGCCCCGGGACTAGCGGGAGGGCCGAGCAGTACTTC. Its translation is CASSPGTSGRAEQYF.

The CDR3 spells CATSRDGSGNTIYF. The CDR3 nucleotides read TGTGCCACCAGCAGAGATGGGTCTGGAAACACCATATATTTT. V gene TRBV15 combines with J gene TRBJ1-3, with D hard to call. In germline, CDR1 is LNHNV, CDR2 YYDKDF (reference sequence). Trimming cost V 0 bases and J 1 base, with 4 bases left between them. The CDR3 covers 14 residues.

The J gene is TRBJ1-1, the V gene TRBV7-8, with D unresolved. The CDR3 consists of 21 residues. With 5 bases removed from V and 4 bases from J, the gap between germline ends came to 35 bases. Germline CDR1 is SGHVS and CDR2 is FQNEAQ. For the CDR3, the DNA is TGTGCCAGCAGCATAAGGGCCTGGCGGGTTGCTTCGGGTTCGCTTTCCACTGAAGCTTTCTTT. This sequence encodes CASSIRAWRVASGSLSTEAFF.

V is TRBV7-9 and J is TRBJ2-3, with 8 bases identical to TRBD2. V shed 5 bases, J shed 6 bases, and the junction held 10 bases outside the gene matches. The germline gives CDR1 SEHNR, CDR2 FQNEAQ (reference sequence). The CDR3 runs to 15 residues. DNA of the CDR3: TGTGCCAGCAGCCGAGGGGTAGCGGGAATCGATACGCAGTATTTT. Its translation is CASSRGVAGIDTQYF.

This rearrangement joins TRBV20-1 to TRBJ1-1; D possibly corresponds to TRBD1 (5 bases). Trimming removed 6 bases at V and 1 base at J, with 6 bases between. The germline gives CDR1 DFQATT, CDR2 SNEGSKA (reference sequence). This CDR3 comprises 11 residues. The CDR3 here is CSADTNTEAFF. The CDR3 nucleotides read TGCAGTGCGGACACGAACACTGAAGCTTTCTTT.

To note about this clone: Since a far larger clone is one base different, this is likely a read error. The J gene is TRBJ2-7, the V gene TRBV5-4, with no clear D. CDR1 and CDR2 (germline): SGHNT, YYREEE (reference sequence). This CDR3 contains 13 residues. This chain's CDR3 is CASSLSSIHERYF. The CDR3 coding sequence is TGTGCCAGCAGCCTCTCCTCCATCCACGAGCGGTACTTC. Full variable domain (remainder filled in from reference TRBV5-4 and TRBJ2-7): ETGVTQSPTHLIKTRGQQVTLRCSSQSGHNTVSWYQQALGQGPQFIFQYYREEENGRGNFPPRFSGLQFPNYSSELNVNALELDDSALYLCASSLSSIHERYFGPGTRLTVT.

The rearrangement links TRBV5-4 to TRBJ2-1, with 9 bases fitting TRBD2. V dropped 3 bases and J dropped 8; count of bases not matched to a gene: 9. The CDR3 runs to 15 residues. Germline V gene data show CDR1 as SGHNT and CDR2 as YYREEE (reference sequence). Written as DNA, the CDR3 is TGTGCCAGCAGCTCGCGCGGGAGGGCCACGGATGAGCAGTTCTTC. This translates into CASSSRGRATDEQFF.

The chain employs TRBV6-1 and TRBJ1-4, with a weak D call TRBD1 (5 bases). In germline, CDR1 is MNHNS, CDR2 SASEGT. The CDR3 is 13 residues long. V was pared by 8 bases and J by 3 bases, with 10 bases between. CDR3 sequence reads: CASFQGANEKLFF. CDR3 coding DNA: TGTGCCAGCTTCCAGGGTGCTAATGAAAAACTGTTTTTT.

The V call is TRBV27, the J call TRBJ2-5; D gene ambiguous. CDR1 is MNHEY, CDR2 SMNVEV, per germline (reference sequence). Trimming stripped 0 bases from V and 1 base from J, with 9 bases between. The CDR3 extends over 15 amino acids. The CDR3 DNA reads TGTGCCAGCAGTTTATCGCTGGCAGTCCAAGAGACCCAGTACTTC. Encoded protein: CASSLSLAVQETQYF.

This clone was detected only once. The chain has TRBV7-8 and TRBJ1-2; 9 bases are a match to TRBD1. V lost 6 bases to trimming and J lost 2 bases; unmatched junction nucleotides: 7. CDR3 length equals 15 residues. Looked up from germline, CDR1 is SGHVS and CDR2 is FQNEAQ. This CDR3 reads CASSPYRGRNYGYTF. The CDR3 nucleotides are TGTGCCAGCAGTCCATACAGGGGGCGCAACTATGGCTACACCTTC.

This chain joins TRBV7-6 and TRBJ1-3; 9 bases map to TRBD1. The CDR3 consists of 15 residues. The V segment lost 4 bases and the J segment 4 bases; nucleotides outside the gene matches: 5. CDR1 and CDR2 (germline): SGHVS, FNYEAQ. The DNA of the CDR3 is TGTGCCAGCAGCTCCCTGGGGACAGGGGGAAACACCATATATTTT. It codes for CASSSLGTGGNTIYF.

The count of this clone is one. The V and J genes are TRBV6-5 and TRBJ2-5; TRBD2 matches 12 bases. Germline trimming cut 0 bases from V and 2 bases from J; bases unmatched to any gene: 1. The CDR3 contains 16 residues. Germline CDR1 is MNHEY and CDR2 is SVGAGI. Here the CDR3 DNA reads TGTGCCAGCAGTTACTCAGGACTAGCGGGACAAGAGACCCAGTACTTC. This encodes CASSYSGLAGQETQYF.

This chain joins TRBV11-2 and TRBJ1-5; 8 nucleotides agree with TRBD1. Germline CDR1 and CDR2: SGHAT and FQNNGV. V lost 5 bases, J lost 3 bases, and 6 bases stayed unmatched. The CDR3 has 15 residues. The CDR3 protein is CASSLNRGNNQPQHF. The CDR3 DNA reads as TGTGCCAGCAGCCTCAACAGGGGGAACAATCAGCCCCAGCATTTT.

The gene calls are TRBV7-8 and TRBJ2-3; TRBD2 matches at 9 bases. V was pared by 5 bases and J by 4 bases, with 13 bases of the junction left unmatched. The CDR3 covers 17 residues. Germline V gene data show CDR1 as SGHVS and CDR2 as FQNEAQ. This CDR3 is CASSPQGSGRWADTQYF. CDR3 bases: TGTGCCAGCAGCCCCCAGGGTAGCGGGAGATGGGCAGATACGCAGTATTTT.

The chain couples TRBV9 to TRBJ2-2; TRBD2 might be the D (5 bases). This CDR3 is 16 amino acids long. Looked up from germline, CDR1 is SGDLS and CDR2 is YYNGEE. V dropped 7 bases and J dropped 1 base, with 17 bases sitting between them. Written as DNA, the CDR3 is TGTGCCAGCCGTGAGGGCCCAGCGGTGAACACCGGGGAGCTGTTTTTT. Translated, it gives CASREGPAVNTGELFF.

This chain joins TRBV19 and TRBJ2-3, with 7 bases aligning to TRBD2. J was trimmed by 4 bases and V by 5 bases; bases with no gene match: 3. This CDR3 has 13 residues. In germline, CDR1 is LNHDA, CDR2 SQIVND (reference sequence). The DNA for the CDR3 is TGTGCCAGTAGTTTGACTAGCTCAGATACGCAGTATTTT. This codes for CASSLTSSDTQYF.

The rearrangement links TRBV18 to TRBJ2-7; 7 bases map to TRBD1. V gave up 3 bases and J gave up 4 bases; unmatched junction bases: 9. The length of the CDR3 is 15 residues. Germline CDR1 and CDR2: KGHSH and LQKENI. CDR3 coding DNA: TGTGCCAGCTCACCTGGAACAGGGGAACCGTACGAGCAGTACTTC. Residues: CASSPGTGEPYEQYF.

CDR3 protein: CATSRGEGSGANVLTF. The CDR3 region has the DNA TGTGCCACCAGCAGAGGGGAGGGCTCTGGGGCCAACGTCCTGACTTTC. This chain uses TRBV15 with TRBJ2-6; 7 bases are a match to TRBD2. V dropped 1 base and J dropped 0; count of bases not matched to a gene: 0. The CDR3 is made up of 16 amino acids. Germline CDR1 reads LNHNV; CDR2 reads YYDKDF (reference sequence).

This chain connects TRBV14 to TRBJ2-5; no reliable D call. Germline-derived CDR1 and CDR2 are SGHDN and FVKESK. The CDR3 runs 14 residues. The V and J ends lost 2 bases and 5 bases respectively, with 12 bases between them. CDR3: CASSQSTVIETQYF. In DNA form, the CDR3 reads TGTGCCAGCAGCCAATCTACAGTCATCGAGACCCAGTACTTC.

There are a few counts of this clone. V and J are TRBV5-1 and TRBJ2-3; unclear D gene. Trimming took off 4 bases at V and 5 bases at J, with 11 bases between the two ends. This CDR3 region has 13 residues. Germline V gene lookup returns CDR1 SGHRS and CDR2 YFSETQ. The CDR3 DNA follows: TGCGCCAGCAGCCTTACGGACCAAGATACGCAGTATTTT. It specifies CASSLTDQDTQYF.

V is TRBV19 and J is TRBJ2-5; 8 bases fit TRBD1. J gave up 2 bases and V 4 bases, and 0 bases lay outside the gene matches. CDR1 LNHDA and CDR2 SQIVND come from the germline V gene (reference sequence). This CDR3 spans 13 amino acids. The CDR3 protein is CASSNRGQETQYF. The CDR3 DNA reads as TGTGCCAGTAGTAACAGGGGGCAAGAGACCCAGTACTTC.

The V gene is TRBV19, the J gene TRBJ2-5; perhaps TRBD2 as D (6 bases). CDR3 size: 14 residues. The germline V and J ends were trimmed by 6 bases and 0 bases, with 11 bases remaining between them. Per germline, CDR1 LNHDA and CDR2 SQIVND (reference sequence). In nucleotides, the CDR3 is TGTGCCAGTAGGCAACGGGGGAACCAAGAGACCCAGTACTTC. Protein sequence: CASRQRGNQETQYF. The full variable domain, rest sourced from reference TRBV19 and TRBJ2-5, is DGGITQSPKYLFRKEGQNVTLSCEQNLNHDAMYWYRQDPGQGLRLIYYSQIVNDFQKGDIAEGYSVSREKKESFPLTVTSAQKNPTAFYLCASRQRGNQETQYFGPGTRLLVL.

In its sample, this clone was seen once. This rearrangement joins TRBV2 to TRBJ1-2, with no clear D. The CDR3 extends over 10 amino acids. Trimming pared 10 bases from V and 8 bases from J, leaving 11 bases between. The germline V gene has CDR1 SNHLY and CDR2 FYNNEI. The CDR3 bases are TGTGCCACGTGGAGAGAAGGCTACACCTTC. It codes for CATWREGYTF.

The genes are TRBV15 and TRBJ2-1, with D possibly being TRBD1 or TRBD2 (5 bases each). Germline CDR1 and CDR2: LNHNV and YYDKDF (reference sequence). Trimming removed 0 bases at V and 3 bases at J, with 12 bases between. The CDR3 covers 16 residues. The CDR3, as DNA: TGTGCCACCAGCAGAGACGTTAGGGACGTCTACAATGAGCAGTTCTTC. Protein product: CATSRDVRDVYNEQFF.

This chain joins TRBV4-1 and TRBJ2-7, with 9 bases matching TRBD1. This CDR3 comprises 13 residues. Germline assignment: CDR1 MGHRA and CDR2 YSYEKL. Unmatched junction bases numbered 4, after V lost 4 bases and J lost 6 bases. DNA of the CDR3: TGCGCCAGCAGCCCACAGGGGGCCCTCGAGCAGTACTTC. Protein product: CASSPQGALEQYF.